This T cell receptor (beta chain) was sequenced in a study of cytomegalovirus exposure and HLA in healthy donors. Germline values: CDR1 MNHNS, CDR2 SASEGT. There are 13 residues in the CDR3. V dropped 6 bases and J dropped 5 bases, with 11 bases sitting between them. Though probably carrying unrecorded immune exposures, donors were nominally healthy at sampling. With 60 Vbeta and 13 Jbeta primers, the PCR was carried out. Only in-frame clones appear in the TCRdb table, and some are missing; sequencing was by immunoSEQ multiplex PCR. Found here are fewer than 250,000 clones, about 85% of them singletons; the top ten hold approximately 0.4%.

The chain uses TRBV6-1 and TRBJ1-5; tentatively, D is TRBD1 (5 bases). Material: PBMCs. This clonotype originated in a male donor in good health and CMV-seropositive. CDR3 DNA: TGTGCCAGCAGGCCCACCAGGGATCAGCCCCAGCATTTT. Its translation is CASRPTRDQPQHF.